A single sample is the source of the 9 T cell receptor beta chains below, sequenced in a study of blood T cell repertoires in COVID-19. TCRdb's table, derived via immunoSEQ multiplex PCR, lists solely in-frame clones and lacks some. The sample holds approximately 130,000 clones, around 83% seen once. The sequenced sample was PBMCs or T cells enriched from blood (not recorded which). These receptors all come from a man aged 30-40 years who had recovered from COVID-19.

This chain uses TRBV29-1 with TRBJ1-1; maybe TRBD1 (6 bases). Trimming took off 4 bases at V and 6 bases at J, with 12 bases between the two ends. Germline CDR1 is SQVTM and CDR2 is ANQGSEA. This CDR3 spans 12 amino acids. CDR3 in amino acids: CSVGRGAAEAFF. The CDR3 DNA reads TGCAGCGTTGGGCGGGGGGCGGCTGAAGCTTTCTTT.

V usage is TRBV24-1 and J usage is TRBJ1-6; D might be TRBD1 (5 bases). The V gene's germline CDR1 is KGHDR and CDR2 SFDVKD. V was clipped by 3 bases and J by 13 bases, with 6 bases between them. This CDR3 is 11 amino acids long. Here the CDR3 reads CATSDQGPLHF. The CDR3 coding sequence is TGTGCCACCAGTGATCAGGGTCCCCTCCACTTT.

The V gene is TRBV6-1, the J gene TRBJ2-5; D might be TRBD1 (6 bases). The V end lost 2 bases, the J end lost 5 bases, and 9 bases lay between the germline ends. This CDR3 region has 13 residues. Germline loops: CDR1 MNHNS, CDR2 SASEGT. The CDR3 DNA sequence: TGTGCCAGCAGTGAACAGGGGTTGGAGACCCAGTACTTC. This translates into CASSEQGLETQYF.

The rearrangement joins TRBV18 to TRBJ1-6; perhaps TRBD1 as D (5 bases). The CDR3 has 17 residues. The V gene's germline CDR1 is KGHSH and CDR2 LQKENI. Trimming left V 1 base short and J 0 bases short, with 10 bases between. The chain's CDR3 is CASSPRGVSSYNSPLHF. The DNA for the CDR3 is TGTGCCAGCTCACCACGGGGGGTTAGCTCCTATAATTCACCCCTCCACTTT.

The J gene is TRBJ1-1, the V gene TRBV6-2 or TRBV6-3; 11 bases match TRBD1. In germline, CDR1 is MNHEY, CDR2 SVGEGT. V shed 4 bases, J shed 10 bases, and the junction held 2 bases outside the gene matches. The length of the CDR3 is 12 residues. CDR3 in amino acids: CASSWDRGVAFF. Here the CDR3 DNA reads TGTGCCAGCAGTTGGGACAGGGGGGTAGCTTTCTTT.

The V call is TRBV5-8, the J call TRBJ1-2; D is possibly TRBD1 (5 bases). The CDR3 consists of 14 residues. The V end lost 0 bases, the J end lost 2 bases, and 8 bases lay between the germline ends. CDR1 and CDR2 (germline): SGHTS, YDEGEE. As DNA, the CDR3 is TGTGCCAGCAGCTTGGGCGGGGCGAACTATGGCTACACCTTC. It encodes CASSLGGANYGYTF.

The gene calls are TRBV3-1 (or the pseudogene TRBV3-2) and TRBJ1-2; 7 nucleotides align to TRBD1. V was clipped by 4 bases and J by 2 bases; unmatched bases: 1. This CDR3 comprises 13 residues. Per the germline V gene, CDR1 is LGHDT and CDR2 is YNNKEL (reference sequence). The CDR3 here is CASSPGQNYGYTF. The CDR3 bases are TGTGCCAGCAGCCCGGGACAGAACTATGGCTACACCTTC.

This chain links TRBV3-1 (or the pseudogene TRBV3-2) with TRBJ2-5; perhaps TRBD2 as D (5 bases). Per the germline V gene, CDR1 is LGHDT and CDR2 is YNNKEL (reference sequence). V was cut by 4 bases and J by 0 bases, with 15 bases left in between. The CDR3 runs to 16 residues. CDR3 residues: CASSPLYPGNQETQYF. The CDR3 nucleotides are TGTGCCAGCAGCCCACTTTATCCGGGGAACCAAGAGACCCAGTACTTC.

The chain employs TRBV18 and TRBJ1-2; D remains unclear. Trimming stripped 3 bases from V and 6 bases from J, with 11 bases between. The germline gives CDR1 KGHSH, CDR2 LQKENI. This CDR3 region has 13 residues. The CDR3: CASSPGRDHGYTF. In DNA, the CDR3 is TGTGCCAGCTCACCGGGCAGAGACCATGGCTACACCTTC.